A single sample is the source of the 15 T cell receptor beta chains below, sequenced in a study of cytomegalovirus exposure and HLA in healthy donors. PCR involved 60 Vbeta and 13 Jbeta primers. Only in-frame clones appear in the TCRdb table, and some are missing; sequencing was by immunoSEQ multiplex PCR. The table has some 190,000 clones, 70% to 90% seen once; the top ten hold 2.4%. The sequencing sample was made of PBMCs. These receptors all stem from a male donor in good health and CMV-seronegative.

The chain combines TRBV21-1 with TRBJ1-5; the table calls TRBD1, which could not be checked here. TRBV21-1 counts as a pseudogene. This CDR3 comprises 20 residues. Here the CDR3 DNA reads TGTGCCAGCAGCATTTCCACCCCCCCGGGGAGGACAGGGAGCAATCAGCCCCAGCATTTT. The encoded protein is CASSISTPPGRTGSNQPQHF.

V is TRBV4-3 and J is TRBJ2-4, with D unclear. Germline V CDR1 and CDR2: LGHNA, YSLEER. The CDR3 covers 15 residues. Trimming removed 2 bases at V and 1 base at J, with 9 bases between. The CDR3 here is CASSQLVTAKNIQYF. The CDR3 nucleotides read TGCGCCAGCAGCCAACTAGTTACCGCCAAAAACATTCAGTACTTC.

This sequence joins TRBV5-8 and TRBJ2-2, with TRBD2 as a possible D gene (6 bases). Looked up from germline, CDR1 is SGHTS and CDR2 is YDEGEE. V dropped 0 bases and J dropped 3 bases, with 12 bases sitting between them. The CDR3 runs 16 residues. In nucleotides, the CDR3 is TGTGCCAGCAGCTTGGTTTGGGGGGAAGACACCGGGGAGCTGTTTTTT. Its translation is CASSLVWGEDTGELFF.

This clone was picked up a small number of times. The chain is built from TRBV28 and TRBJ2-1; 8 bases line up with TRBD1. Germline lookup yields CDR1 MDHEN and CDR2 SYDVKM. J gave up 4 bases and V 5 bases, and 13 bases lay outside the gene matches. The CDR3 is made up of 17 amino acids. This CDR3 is CASSPGQGGPIYNEQFF. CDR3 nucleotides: TGTGCCAGCAGTCCTGGACAGGGCGGTCCGATATACAATGAGCAGTTCTTC.

CDR3 protein: CASSLDRTTDTQYF. The CDR3 DNA sequence: TGTGCCAGCAGCTTGGACAGAACCACAGATACGCAGTATTTT. This chain uses TRBV7-8 with TRBJ2-3; tentative D call: TRBD1 (6 bases). The CDR3 consists of 14 residues. Trimming stripped 3 bases from V and 2 bases from J, with 9 bases between. Germline CDR1 SGHVS, CDR2 FQNEAQ.

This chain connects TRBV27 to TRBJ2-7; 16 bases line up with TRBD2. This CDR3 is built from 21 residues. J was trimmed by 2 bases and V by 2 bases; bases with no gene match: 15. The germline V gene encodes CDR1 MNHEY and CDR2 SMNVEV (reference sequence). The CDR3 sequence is CASSLHGTPGLAGGPPYEQYF. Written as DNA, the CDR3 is TGTGCCAGCAGTTTACACGGGACACCGGGACTAGCGGGAGGGCCTCCCTACGAGCAGTACTTC.

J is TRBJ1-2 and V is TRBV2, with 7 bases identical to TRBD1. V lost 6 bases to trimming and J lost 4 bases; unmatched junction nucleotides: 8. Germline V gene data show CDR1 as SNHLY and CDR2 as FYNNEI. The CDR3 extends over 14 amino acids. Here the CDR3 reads CASSLGQTIYGYTF. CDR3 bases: TGTGCCAGCAGCCTGGGACAGACTATCTATGGCTACACCTTC.

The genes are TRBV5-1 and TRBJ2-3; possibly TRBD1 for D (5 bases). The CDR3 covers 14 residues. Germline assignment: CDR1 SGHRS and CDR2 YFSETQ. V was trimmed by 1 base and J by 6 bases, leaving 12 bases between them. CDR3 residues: CASSLQGHKDTQYF. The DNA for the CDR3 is TGCGCCAGCAGCTTGCAGGGCCACAAGGATACGCAGTATTTT. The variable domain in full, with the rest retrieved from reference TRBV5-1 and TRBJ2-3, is KAGVTQTPRYLIKTRGQQVTLSCSPISGHRSVSWYQQTPGQGLQFLFEYFSETQRNKGNFPGRFSGRQFSNSRSEMNVSTLELGDSALYLCASSLQGHKDTQYFGPGTRLTVL.

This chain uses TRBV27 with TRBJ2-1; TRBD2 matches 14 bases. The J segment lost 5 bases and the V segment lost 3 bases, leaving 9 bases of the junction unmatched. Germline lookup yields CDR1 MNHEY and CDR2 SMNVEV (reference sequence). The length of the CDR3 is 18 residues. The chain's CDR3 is CASSFWTSGRWGDNEQFF. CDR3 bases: TGTGCCAGCAGTTTTTGGACTAGCGGGAGGTGGGGTGACAATGAGCAGTTCTTC.

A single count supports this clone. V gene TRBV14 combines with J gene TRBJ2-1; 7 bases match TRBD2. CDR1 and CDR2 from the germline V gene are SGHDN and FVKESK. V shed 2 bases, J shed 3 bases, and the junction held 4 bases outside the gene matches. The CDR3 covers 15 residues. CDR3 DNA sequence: TGTGCCAGCAGCCAACTCGCGGGAGACTACAATGAGCAGTTCTTC. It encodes CASSQLAGDYNEQFF.

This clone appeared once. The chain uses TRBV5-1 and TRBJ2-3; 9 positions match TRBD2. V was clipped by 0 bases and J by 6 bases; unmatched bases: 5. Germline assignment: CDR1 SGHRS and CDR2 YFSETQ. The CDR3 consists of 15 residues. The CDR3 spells CASSLEGLAWDTQYF. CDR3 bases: TGCGCCAGCAGCTTGGAGGGACTAGCCTGGGATACGCAGTATTTT.

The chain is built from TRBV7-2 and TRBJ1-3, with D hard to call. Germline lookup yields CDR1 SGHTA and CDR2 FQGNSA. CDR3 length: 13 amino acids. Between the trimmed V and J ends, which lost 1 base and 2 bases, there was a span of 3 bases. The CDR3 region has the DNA TGTGCCAGCAGCTTAGGAGCTGGAAACACCATATATTTT. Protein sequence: CASSLGAGNTIYF.

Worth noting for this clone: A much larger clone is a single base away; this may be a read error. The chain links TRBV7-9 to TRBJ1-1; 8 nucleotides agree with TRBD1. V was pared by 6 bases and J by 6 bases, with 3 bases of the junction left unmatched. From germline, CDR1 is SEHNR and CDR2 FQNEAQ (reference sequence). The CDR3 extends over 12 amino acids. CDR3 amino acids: CASSLQGAEAFF. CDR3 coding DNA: TGTGCCAGCAGTCTACAGGGGGCTGAAGCTTTCTTT.

CDR3: CASSQGFGTGITPLHF. The DNA for the CDR3 is TGCGCCAGCAGCCAAGGATTTGGGACAGGGATTACACCCCTCCACTTT. The genes are TRBV4-1 and TRBJ1-6; 9 nucleotides line up with TRBD1. V lost 1 base, J lost 11 bases, and 9 bases stayed unmatched. Germline CDR1 and CDR2: MGHRA and YSYEKL. The CDR3 length is 16 residues.

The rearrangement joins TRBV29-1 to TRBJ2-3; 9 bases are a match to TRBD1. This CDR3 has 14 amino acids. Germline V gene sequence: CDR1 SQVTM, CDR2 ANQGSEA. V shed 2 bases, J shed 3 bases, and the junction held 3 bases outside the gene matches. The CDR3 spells CSVEWDRDTDTQYF. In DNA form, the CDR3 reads TGCAGCGTTGAATGGGACAGGGATACAGATACGCAGTATTTT.